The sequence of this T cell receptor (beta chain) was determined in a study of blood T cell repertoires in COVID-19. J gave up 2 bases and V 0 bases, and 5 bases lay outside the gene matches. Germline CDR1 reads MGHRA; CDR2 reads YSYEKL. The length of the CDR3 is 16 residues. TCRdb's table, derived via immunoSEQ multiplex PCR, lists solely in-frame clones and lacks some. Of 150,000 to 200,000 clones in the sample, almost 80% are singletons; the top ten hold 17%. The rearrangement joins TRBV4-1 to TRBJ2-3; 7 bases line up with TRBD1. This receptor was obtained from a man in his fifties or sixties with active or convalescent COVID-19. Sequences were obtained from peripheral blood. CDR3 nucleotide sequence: TGCGCCAGCAGCCAAGATTCCCAGGGGGACACAGATACGCAGTATTTT. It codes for CASSQDSQGDTDTQYF.